Below are 8 T cell receptor beta chains sequenced from a single sample in a study of blood T cell repertoires in COVID-19. The data were produced by immunoSEQ multiplex PCR, yet TCRdb's version contains in-frame clones alone and is incomplete. The table records under 450,000 clones, roughly 90% of them present only once. The material sequenced was PBMCs or T cells enriched from blood (not recorded which). The receptors originated from a woman in her thirties or forties who had been exposed to COVID-19.

The J gene is TRBJ1-1, the V gene TRBV3-1 (or the pseudogene TRBV3-2); 7 bases line up with TRBD1. V lost 4 bases to trimming and J lost 3 bases; unmatched junction nucleotides: 5. This CDR3 comprises 14 residues. Per the germline V gene, CDR1 is LGHDT and CDR2 is YNNKEL (reference sequence). The CDR3 DNA reads as TGTGCCAGCAGCCGAACAGGGGATTACACTGAAGCTTTCTTT. This codes for CASSRTGDYTEAFF.

The chain couples TRBV2 to TRBJ1-4, with D possibly matching TRBD1 (6 bases). Trimming took off 11 bases at V and 2 bases at J, with 12 bases between the two ends. Germline CDR1 SNHLY, CDR2 FYNNEI. The CDR3 length is 13 residues. Written as DNA, the CDR3 is TGTGCCTGCCAGGGGTTTACTAATGAAAAACTGTTTTTT. As protein: CACQGFTNEKLFF.

The chain has TRBV25-1 and TRBJ2-4, with D possibly matching TRBD1 (6 bases). V dropped 3 bases and J dropped 8 bases, with 23 bases sitting between them. Germline V gene lookup returns CDR1 MGHDK and CDR2 SYGVNS. This CDR3 region has 17 residues. This CDR3 is CASSDSRPTGMWDIQYF. In nucleotides, the CDR3 is TGTGCCAGCAGTGATTCTCGGCCTACAGGGATGTGGGACATTCAGTACTTC.

This chain joins TRBV7-2 and TRBJ1-2; weak D call: TRBD1 (6 bases). Per germline, CDR1 SGHTA and CDR2 FQGNSA. Trimming stripped 3 bases from V and 7 bases from J, with 12 bases between. CDR3 length equals 13 residues. CDR3 sequence reads: CASSFDRRSGYTF. The CDR3 DNA sequence: TGTGCCAGCAGCTTCGACAGGAGATCTGGCTACACCTTC.

There are a few counts of this clone. The chain uses TRBV3-1 (or the pseudogene TRBV3-2) and TRBJ1-1; no reliable D call. V lost 4 bases and J 3 bases, leaving 9 bases between the germline ends. The length of the CDR3 is 13 residues. Germline-derived CDR1 and CDR2 are LGHDT and YNNKEL (reference sequence). CDR3: CASSLYRYTEAFF. Here the CDR3 DNA reads TGTGCCAGCAGCCTCTACAGATACACTGAAGCTTTCTTT.

The J gene is TRBJ2-7, the V gene TRBV5-1; D may be TRBD1 (7 bases). CDR3 size: 17 residues. The V and J ends lost 1 base and 7 bases respectively, with 24 bases between them. Germline loops: CDR1 SGHRS, CDR2 YFSETQ. The CDR3 DNA reads TGCGCCAGCAGCTTGAGGGGGGCCGGGACAGTATTTGAAGAGCAGTACTTC. Its translation is CASSLRGAGTVFEEQYF.

V and J are TRBV5-1 and TRBJ2-2, with TRBD1 identical over 9 bases. The CDR3 spans 16 residues. The V gene's germline CDR1 is SGHRS and CDR2 YFSETQ. J lost 0 bases, V lost 1 base, and 1 base had no gene match. The CDR3 sequence: CASSLTGGPNTGELFF. In DNA, the CDR3 is TGCGCCAGCAGCTTGACAGGGGGCCCGAACACCGGGGAGCTGTTTTTT.

This rearrangement joins TRBV9 to TRBJ2-7; 9 bases map to TRBD1. V gave up 4 bases and J gave up 1 base; unmatched junction bases: 6. The CDR3 is made up of 15 amino acids. Germline V lookup: CDR1 SGDLS, CDR2 YYNGEE. The CDR3 sequence is CASSTTGTGSYEQYF. The CDR3 DNA follows: TGTGCCAGCAGCACTACCGGGACAGGGTCCTACGAGCAGTACTTC. The entire variable domain, with the rest obtained from reference TRBV9 and TRBJ2-7, is as follows: DSGVTQTPKHLITATGQRVTLRCSPRSGDLSVYWYQQSLDQGLQFLIQYYNGEERAKGNILERFSAQQFPDLHSELNLSSLELGDSALYFCASSTTGTGSYEQYFGPGTRLTVT.